This entry is about one TCR beta chain. The data stem from a study of blood T cell repertoires in COVID-19. Across the whole study: Sites across the United States, Italy and Spain contributed samples from acute and convalescent COVID-19. PBMCs, B-cell-depleted T cells, or T cells provided the cDNA or gDNA that made up the material.

In the authors' methods: Amplifying reference gene primers gave estimates of nucleated cell counts. Using immunoSEQ multiplex PCR, the repertoire was profiled, and TCRdb retains in-frame clones only, with some absent. That table gives V, J and clone size, and the DNA gave D and trimming. The sample holds 100,000 to 120,000 clones, approximately 90% seen once. The CDR3 extends over 13 amino acids. Trimming cost V 8 bases and J 4 bases; bases outside gene matches: 7. The germline V gene encodes CDR1 KGHSH and CDR2 LQKENI. The source of this sequence is a woman between 45 and 60 years old with acute or convalescent COVID-19. The sequencing sample was made of peripheral blood. The chain links TRBV18 to TRBJ1-2; 7 bases map to TRBD1. Here the CDR3 DNA reads TGTGCCAGCGCCTCGGGACAGCGCTATGGCTACACCTTC. As protein: CASASGQRYGYTF.